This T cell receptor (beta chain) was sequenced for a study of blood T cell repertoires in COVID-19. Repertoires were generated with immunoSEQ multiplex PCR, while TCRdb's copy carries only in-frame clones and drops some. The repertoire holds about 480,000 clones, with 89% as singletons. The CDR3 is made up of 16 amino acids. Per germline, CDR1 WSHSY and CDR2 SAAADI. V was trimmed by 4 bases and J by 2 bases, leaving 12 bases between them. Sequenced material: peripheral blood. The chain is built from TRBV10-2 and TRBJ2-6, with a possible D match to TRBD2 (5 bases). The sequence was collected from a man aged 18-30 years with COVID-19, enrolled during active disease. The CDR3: CASSVEGRTGANVLTF. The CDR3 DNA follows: TGCGCCAGCAGTGTAGAGGGTCGTACTGGGGCCAACGTCCTGACTTTC.